This T cell receptor (beta chain) was sequenced in a study of T cells expressing NK-cell markers. Study information: Out of eight donors sequenced, seven tested HCMV-seropositive and the remaining one seronegative. Whole-study findings and limits: Nothing established the HCMV specificity of expanded NKG2C+ T cell clones. The contribution of dominant NKG2C+ clonotypes to CD8+ T cells in more than five donors was roughly 1.0-7.5%.

Following a re-call of the 5' RACE reads, TCRdb has one entry per CDR3 protein and lacks DNA. Across over 100,000 distinct CDR3 sequences, the top ten clones capture approximately 17% of the sample. The CDR3 runs to 16 residues. CDR1 LGHDT and CDR2 YNNKEL come from the germline V gene (reference sequence). Details on this clonotype: Its cognate antigen is unknown.

The TCR originated in a woman between 18 and 69 years old in good health. Source material: blood T cells: a sorted CD56 or NKG2C T cell subset, CD4+ or CD8+ T cells, or bulk PBMC T cells (not recorded which). This sequence joins TRBV3-1 and TRBJ2-4; TCRdb gives TRBD1 as the D gene, but with no DNA this cannot be confirmed. CDR3 loop: CASSQVGTDGKNIQYF.